This T cell receptor (beta chain) was retrieved from a study of CD8+ T cells in alopecia areata. The treatment denotes: oral pan-JAK inhibitor, 5-10 mg twice daily. Sequencing used cDNA as its template, made by extracting RNA and reverse transcribing it. Clones were sequenced by immunoSEQ multiplex PCR, and TCRdb holds only the in-frame ones, with some missing. The repertoire has fewer than 250,000 clones, just under 65% of them found once; the top ten carry approximately 1.2%. CDR3 length: 14 amino acids. CDR1 SGHDN and CDR2 FVKESK come from the germline V gene. Trimming left V 2 bases short and J 3 bases short, with 7 bases between.

Sequences were derived from CD4+ T cells sorted from blood, sampled around week 50, from a patient treated with tofacitinib. This chain connects TRBV14 to TRBJ2-2; D is undetermined. The sequence came from a human donor with alopecia areata. In nucleotides, the CDR3 is TGTGCCAGCAGCCAATCTTTGTACACCGGGGAGCTGTTTTTT. This translates into CASSQSLYTGELFF.